What follows are 18 T cell receptor beta chains derived from one specimen sequenced in a study of blood T cell repertoires in COVID-19. Profiled with immunoSEQ multiplex PCR; TCRdb holds only in-frame clones, not every one. The sample includes 150,000 to 200,000 clones, approximately 80% of them seen just once. The sample consisted of peripheral blood. These receptors originate from a human donor with acute or convalescent COVID-19. The donor label of this sample is uncertain.

This chain joins TRBV5-4 and TRBJ1-1; D may be TRBD1 (6 bases). The CDR3 extends over 13 amino acids. The germline CDR1 and CDR2 sequences are SGHNT and YYREEE (reference sequence). Between the trimmed V and J ends, which lost 0 bases and 6 bases, there was a span of 9 bases. DNA for the CDR3: TGTGCCAGCAGCTTGGTAGGGGGAGCTGAAGCTTTCTTT. It specifies CASSLVGGAEAFF.

The chain couples TRBV18 to TRBJ1-5, with 11 bases identical to TRBD1. Germline lookup yields CDR1 KGHSH and CDR2 LQKENI. The CDR3 runs 16 residues. Trimming at V came to 2 bases and at J to 2 bases, leaving 2 bases not matched to a gene. For the CDR3, the DNA is TGTGCCAGCTCACCAGGACAGGGGGCAGGCAATCAGCCCCAGCATTTT. It specifies CASSPGQGAGNQPQHF.

The chain links TRBV10-1 to TRBJ2-5, with 10 positions matching TRBD1. Germline V CDR1 and CDR2: WNHNN, SYGVQD (reference sequence). Unmatched junction bases numbered 4, after V lost 2 bases and J lost 1 base. CDR3 length: 16 residues. Here the CDR3 DNA reads TGCGCCAGCAGTGAGGGGACAGGGGTCAGCCAAGAGACCCAGTACTTC. Its translation: CASSEGTGVSQETQYF.

V usage is TRBV7-9 and J usage is TRBJ1-4; D unresolved. Germline CDR1 is SEHNR and CDR2 is FQNEAQ (reference sequence). This CDR3 contains 14 residues. V was trimmed by 3 bases and J by 0 bases, leaving 5 bases between them. CDR3: CASSLYSTNEKLFF. The DNA for the CDR3 is TGTGCCAGCAGCTTGTACTCAACTAATGAAAAACTGTTTTTT.

The chain employs TRBV9 and TRBJ2-2, with D perhaps TRBD1 (6 bases). The CDR3 is made up of 19 amino acids. V shed 0 bases and J shed 4 bases, with 22 bases lying between them. In germline, CDR1 is SGDLS, CDR2 YYNGEE. CDR3 sequence reads: CASSVGYRTERAPTGELFF. In DNA form, the CDR3 reads TGTGCCAGCAGCGTAGGTTACCGGACAGAACGAGCTCCCACCGGGGAGCTGTTTTTT.

J is TRBJ2-7 and V is TRBV18; D is uncertain. Germline V gene lookup returns CDR1 KGHSH and CDR2 LQKENI. Trimming removed 2 bases at V and 0 bases at J, with 11 bases between. The CDR3 spans 15 residues. The CDR3, as DNA: TGTGCCAGCTCACCAGGGCCCCTCGGCTCCTACGAGCAGTACTTC. Translated, it gives CASSPGPLGSYEQYF.

This rearrangement joins TRBV27 to TRBJ2-5; 10 nucleotides align to TRBD2. Trimming at V came to 6 bases and at J to 5 bases, leaving 9 bases not matched to a gene. Germline CDR1 is MNHEY and CDR2 is SMNVEV (reference sequence). This CDR3 region has 15 residues. CDR3 region: CASSTPSGSGETQYF. In nucleotides, the CDR3 is TGTGCCAGCAGCACCCCTAGCGGGAGCGGGGAGACCCAGTACTTC.

This chain joins TRBV14 and TRBJ2-2; 7 bases line up with TRBD1. V shed 4 bases and J 2 bases; nucleotides not matched to a gene: 4. The CDR3 totals 15 residues. CDR1 and CDR2 (germline): SGHDN, FVKESK. The CDR3 DNA follows: TGTGCCAGCAGCCCGACAGGGTTTAACACCGGGGAGCTGTTTTTT. Protein: CASSPTGFNTGELFF.

This clone has just one count. V and J are TRBV5-4 and TRBJ2-7; no clear D gene. CDR1 is SGHNT, CDR2 YYREEE, per germline (reference sequence). The V end lost 2 bases, the J end lost 7 bases, and 13 bases lay between the germline ends. This CDR3 is built from 13 residues. The CDR3 nucleotides are TGTGCCAGCAGCTTTGGTGTCCGCGATGAGCAGTACTTC. Amino acid sequence: CASSFGVRDEQYF.

This clone has more than one count but fewer than ten. V is TRBV4-2 and J is TRBJ2-7; the D gene is possibly TRBD2 (6 bases). The CDR3 runs 15 residues. Germline CDR1 reads LGHNA; CDR2 reads YNFKEQ. V was pared by 0 bases and J by 0 bases, with 9 bases between. The CDR3 coding sequence is TGTGCCAGCAGCCAAGAAGGCGGGACCTCCTACGAGCAGTACTTC. Translated: CASSQEGGTSYEQYF.

The chain links TRBV7-2 to TRBJ2-7; 9 bases are a match to TRBD1. There are 16 residues in the CDR3. CDR1 SGHTA and CDR2 FQGNSA come from the germline V gene. The trim removed 1 base at V and 0 bases at J, leaving 4 bases unmatched. The CDR3 here is CASSLVVGQGSYEQYF. In DNA, the CDR3 is TGTGCCAGCAGCTTAGTGGTGGGACAGGGCTCCTACGAGCAGTACTTC.

This clone was picked up a small number of times. The V gene is TRBV30, the J gene TRBJ1-5; the match to TRBD1 covers 10 bases. This CDR3 is 14 amino acids long. V trimming: 5 bases; J trimming: 5 bases; junction bases outside the gene matches: 6. The germline V gene has CDR1 GTSNPN and CDR2 SVGIG (reference sequence). This CDR3 reads CAWGGQGIYQPQHF. The CDR3 nucleotides are TGTGCCTGGGGGGGACAGGGGATTTATCAGCCCCAGCATTTT.

This rearrangement joins TRBV30 to TRBJ1-4; the D gene is possibly TRBD1 (5 bases). V lost 0 bases and J lost 8, with 7 bases in between. Germline V gene lookup returns CDR1 GTSNPN and CDR2 SVGIG (reference sequence). This CDR3 contains 12 residues. The CDR3 nucleotides read TGTGCCTGGAGTGTAAAGGGGGAAAAACTGTTTTTT. This codes for CAWSVKGEKLFF.

This chain links TRBV7-9 with TRBJ2-3; TRBD1 matches at 9 bases. This CDR3 has 13 residues. J was trimmed by 11 bases and V by 3 bases; bases with no gene match: 6. The germline CDR1 and CDR2 sequences are SEHNR and FQNEAQ (reference sequence). The chain's CDR3 is CASSLTGQGGQYF. The CDR3 nucleotides are TGTGCCAGCAGCTTGACGGGACAGGGCGGGCAGTATTTT.

This clone was seen a few times. This chain joins TRBV5-6 and TRBJ2-1; 7 positions match TRBD2. This CDR3 has 14 amino acids. Per the germline V gene, CDR1 is SGHDT and CDR2 is YYEEEE. V dropped 1 base and J dropped 6; count of bases not matched to a gene: 4. The DNA of the CDR3 is TGTGCCAGCAGCTTGCCTAGCGGAGGCAATGAGCAGTTCTTC. This translates into CASSLPSGGNEQFF.

The chain recombines TRBV6-6 with TRBJ2-5, with D unresolved. V shed 0 bases and J shed 4 bases, with 6 bases lying between them. CDR3 length: 13 amino acids. CDR1 and CDR2 (germline): MNHNY, SVGAGI (reference sequence). The CDR3 is CASSYSRRETQYF. The CDR3 DNA reads TGTGCCAGCAGTTACTCGAGGAGAGAGACCCAGTACTTC.

The chain uses TRBV28 and TRBJ1-3; D is uncertain. V was cut by 2 bases and J by 0 bases, with 11 bases left in between. This CDR3 comprises 16 residues. The V gene's germline CDR1 is MDHEN and CDR2 SYDVKM. In DNA form, the CDR3 reads TGTGCCAGCAGTTTAAGAGGTGCGAGCTCTGGAAACACCATATATTTT. Translated: CASSLRGASSGNTIYF.

This sequence joins TRBV5-1 and TRBJ2-3; a possible D gene is TRBD1 (6 bases). Germline lookup yields CDR1 SGHRS and CDR2 YFSETQ. V lost 4 bases, J lost 2 bases, and 11 bases lay in between. This CDR3 has 14 amino acids. CDR3 loop: CASSLGQTTDTQYF. The CDR3 DNA reads as TGCGCCAGCAGCCTCGGACAGACCACAGATACGCAGTATTTT.